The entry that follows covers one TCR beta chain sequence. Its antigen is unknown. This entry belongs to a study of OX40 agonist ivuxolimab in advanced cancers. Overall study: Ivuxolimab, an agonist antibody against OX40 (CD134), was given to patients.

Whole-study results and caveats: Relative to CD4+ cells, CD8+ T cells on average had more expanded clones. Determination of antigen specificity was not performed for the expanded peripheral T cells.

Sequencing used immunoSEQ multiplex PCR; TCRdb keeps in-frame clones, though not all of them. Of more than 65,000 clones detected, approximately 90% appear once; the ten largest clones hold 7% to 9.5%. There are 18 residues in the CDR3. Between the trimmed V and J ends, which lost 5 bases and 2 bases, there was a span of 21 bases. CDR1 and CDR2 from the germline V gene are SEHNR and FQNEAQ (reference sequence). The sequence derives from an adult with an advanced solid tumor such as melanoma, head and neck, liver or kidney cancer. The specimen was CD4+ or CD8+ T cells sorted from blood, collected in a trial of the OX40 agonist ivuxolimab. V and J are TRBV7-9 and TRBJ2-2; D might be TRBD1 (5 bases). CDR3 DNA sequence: TGTGCCAGCAGCAAACGACAGTCCCCAGAAAGCAACACCGGGGAGCTGTTTTTT. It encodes CASSKRQSPESNTGELFF.